The rows below give T cell receptor beta chains drawn from one sample of a study of post-analysis software for immune sequencing data. TCRdb re-analysed the PCR reads in MiXCR, keeping a single row per CDR3 protein. The sample carries 750,000 to 950,000 distinct CDR3 sequences, roughly 50% recorded once. Sequences were obtained from blood. The receptor set was obtained from a girl under 18 with multiple sclerosis. CDR3s include the opening cysteine and the closing phenylalanine or tryptophan. Fields, in order: V gene, CDR3 length, J gene, CDR3 protein.

V: TRBV29-1; length: 11; J: TRBJ2-1; CDR3: CSVVGGDEQFF
V: TRBV30; length: 12; J: TRBJ2-7; CDR3: CAWSVRQGQQYF
V: TRBV3-1; length: 15; J: TRBJ2-3; CDR3: CASSQEVGSTDTQYF
V: TRBV4-3; length: 15; J: TRBJ1-5; CDR3: CASSQDSGGNQPQHF
V: TRBV28; length: 16; J: TRBJ2-3; CDR3: CASSHNAGAHKDTQYF
V: TRBV7-9; length: 15; J: TRBJ2-6; CDR3: CASSLPISGANVLTF
V: TRBV7-2; length: 17; J: TRBJ1-2; CDR3: CASSLNRMTARNYGYTF
V: TRBV13; length: 19; J: TRBJ2-6; CDR3: CASSPHRLAPSSGANVLTF
V: TRBV7-2; length: 21; J: TRBJ1-4; CDR3: CASSLAGLGGGGHATNEKLFF
V: TRBV19; length: 14; J: TRBJ1-2; CDR3: CASLTRSTNYGYTF
V: TRBV6-5; length: 15; J: TRBJ2-7; CDR3: CASSGGLEHSYEQYF
V: TRBV4-2; length: 15; J: TRBJ2-5; CDR3: CASSQITSGQETQYF
V: TRBV7-9; length: 12; J: TRBJ1-2; CDR3: CASSFGPGSDTF
V: TRBV29-1; length: 12; J: TRBJ2-1; CDR3: CSVAAGALEQFF
V: TRBV5-1; length: 15; J: TRBJ2-3; CDR3: CASSDDGRATDTQYF
V: TRBV20-1; length: 14; J: TRBJ2-7; CDR3: CSARGGLTTYEQYF
V: TRBV24-1; length: 17; J: TRBJ2-3; CDR3: CATSDQDRGASTDTQYF
V: TRBV4-3; length: 16; J: TRBJ2-4; CDR3: CASSLAFSVVKNIQYF
V: TRBV12-3/TRBV12-4; length: 17; J: TRBJ2-1; CDR3: CASTARIRDSGYNKQFF
V: TRBV2; length: 13; J: TRBJ2-7; CDR3: CASVTSGFYEQYF
V: TRBV20-1; length: 12; J: TRBJ2-3; CDR3: CSASGPTDTQYF
V: TRBV6-1; length: 13; J: TRBJ1-1; CDR3: CASRDSKNTEAFF
V: TRBV5-1; length: 16; J: TRBJ2-3; CDR3: CASSLGREKNTDTQYF
V: TRBV29-1; length: 14; J: TRBJ2-1; CDR3: CSVGVRGMGNEQFF
V: TRBV30; length: 12; J: TRBJ1-4; CDR3: CAWSGGNEKLFF
V: TRBV7-3; length: 15; J: TRBJ2-6; CDR3: CASSLVASGANVLTF
V: TRBV5-1; length: 14; J: TRBJ2-1; CDR3: CASSLDRSSNEQFF
V: TRBV11-1; length: 23; J: TRBJ2-1; CDR3: CASSLNPSPWLGEGVSSYNEQFF
V: TRBV6-1; length: 18; J: TRBJ2-7; CDR3: CASSETITMDTGQDEQYF
V: TRBV24-1; length: 13; J: TRBJ2-1; CDR3: CATSDATSAEQFF
V: TRBV5-1; length: 19; J: TRBJ2-7; CDR3: CASSSRDRTTSGFPYEQYF
V: TRBV5-5; length: 15; J: TRBJ2-7; CDR3: CASSDGLGKVYEQYF
V: TRBV20-1; length: 15; J: TRBJ2-3; CDR3: CSARGTSGLTDTQYF
V: TRBV7-8; length: 12; J: TRBJ2-7; CDR3: CASRGQEYEQYF
V: TRBV5-1; length: 14; J: TRBJ1-5; CDR3: CASSLDPTGQPQHF
V: TRBV7-3; length: 16; J: TRBJ2-7; CDR3: CASSLTAAGGPHEQYF
V: TRBV7-3; length: 13; J: TRBJ2-7; CDR3: CASSLNRGGEQYF
V: TRBV9; length: 17; J: TRBJ2-1; CDR3: CASSDNPPGYRSNEQFF
V: TRBV29-1; length: 16; J: TRBJ2-3; CDR3: CSVEGTDRGRADTQYF
V: TRBV29-1; length: 13; J: TRBJ2-7; CDR3: CSVGRDLSYEQYF
V: TRBV7-2; length: 14; J: TRBJ2-7; CDR3: CASGTPLVSYEQYF
V: TRBV3-1; length: 16; J: TRBJ2-3; CDR3: CASSQGVAQRLDTQYF
V: TRBV13; length: 12; J: TRBJ2-5; CDR3: CASSFLVGEQYF
V: TRBV29-1; length: 15; J: TRBJ2-3; CDR3: CSVEVAGGSTDTQYF
V: TRBV25-1; length: 16; J: TRBJ2-3; CDR3: CASSEAQDSSTDTQYF
V: TRBV27; length: 13; J: TRBJ1-1; CDR3: CASSFLGVTVAFF
V: TRBV12-3/TRBV12-4; length: 16; J: TRBJ1-1; CDR3: CASSLYLVGRGTEAFF
V: TRBV14; length: 14; J: TRBJ2-1; CDR3: CASRLTGGNNEQFF
V: TRBV5-5; length: 18; J: TRBJ1-4; CDR3: CASSPGQGRVATNEKLFF
V: TRBV12-3/TRBV12-4; length: 14; J: TRBJ2-7; CDR3: CASSPRRLTYEQYF
V: TRBV10-3; length: 15; J: TRBJ2-5; CDR3: CAISAQGIHQETQYF